These 22 T cell receptor beta chains were all obtained from the same sample, sequenced in a study of blood T cell repertoires in COVID-19. The method was immunoSEQ multiplex PCR; TCRdb's version includes in-frame clones alone and lacks a portion of them. The sample includes 210,000 or so clones, approximately 78% of them seen just once. The specimen was peripheral blood. Every receptor here comes from an elderly woman with acute or convalescent COVID-19.

The chain is built from TRBV9 and TRBJ1-1; D not resolved. Looked up from germline, CDR1 is SGDLS and CDR2 is YYNGEE. The CDR3 sequence is 15 residues long. V shed 4 bases and J shed 6 bases, with 19 bases lying between them. The CDR3 nucleotides are TGTGCCAGCAGCCCTCACGACCCAGGTATAGCTGAAGCTTTCTTT. Protein sequence: CASSPHDPGIAEAFF.

V is TRBV6-1 and J is TRBJ1-1, with D possibly matching TRBD1 (6 bases). This CDR3 region has 14 residues. CDR1 and CDR2 (germline): MNHNS, SASEGT. Trimming stripped 1 base from V and 12 bases from J, with 18 bases between. The CDR3: CASSEEGHSAIPFF. The CDR3 DNA reads as TGTGCCAGCAGTGAAGAGGGACATAGCGCTATTCCTTTCTTT.

The rearrangement joins TRBV7-2 to TRBJ1-1; 11 nucleotides line up with TRBD1. Germline CDR1 SGHTA, CDR2 FQGNSA. V trimming: 5 bases; J trimming: 2 bases; junction bases outside the gene matches: 1. This CDR3 spans 14 amino acids. The CDR3 is CASSRTGGNTEAFF. DNA of the CDR3: TGTGCCAGCAGCCGGACAGGGGGCAACACTGAAGCTTTCTTT.

The chain is built from TRBV11-2 and TRBJ2-1; 9 nucleotides match TRBD2. V lost 5 bases, J lost 7 bases, and 12 bases stayed unmatched. The CDR3 extends over 16 amino acids. Germline V gene sequence: CDR1 SGHAT, CDR2 FQNNGV. The CDR3 region has the DNA TGTGCCAGCAGCCTCTCCTTGACTAGCGGCGTGAATGAGCAGTTCTTC. Translation gives CASSLSLTSGVNEQFF.

The chain joins TRBV6-6 to TRBJ1-5; no firm D call. CDR1 and CDR2 (germline): MNHNY, SVGAGI (reference sequence). The CDR3 is 15 residues long. Trimming pared 9 bases from V and 4 bases from J, leaving 19 bases between. CDR3 sequence (DNA): TGTGCCAGTGTGGACTTATACCGCCTTAATCAGCCCCAGCATTTT. This encodes CASVDLYRLNQPQHF.

Notes on this clone: The junction departs from the called germline gene at one end, perhaps through a read error. The rearrangement links TRBV7-8 to TRBJ1-1, with unresolved D. The germline CDR1 and CDR2 sequences are SGHVS and FQNEAQ. CDR3 length equals 13 residues. CDR3 coding DNA: TGTGCCAGCAGCTTCGGGGTGAAGACTGAAGCTTTCTTT. Translating gives CASSFGVKTEAFF.

V is TRBV6-5 and J is TRBJ2-2; D unclear. Germline V gene lookup returns CDR1 MNHEY and CDR2 SVGAGI. Trimming removed 6 bases from V and 4 bases from J, with 9 bases in between. This CDR3 has 13 amino acids. In DNA form, the CDR3 reads TGTGCCAGCAGACGCACGGGCACCGGGGAGCTGTTTTTT. Translating gives CASRRTGTGELFF.

The chain uses TRBV6-2 or TRBV6-3 and TRBJ1-4; D unclear. Trimming removed 6 bases at V and 6 bases at J, with 11 bases between. The germline CDR1 and CDR2 sequences are MNHEY and SVGEGT. The CDR3 is 13 residues long. The CDR3 protein is CASSPYQDEKLFF. CDR3 DNA: TGTGCCAGCAGCCCCTACCAGGATGAAAAACTGTTTTTT.

This chain uses TRBV28 with TRBJ2-1; TRBD1 matches at 9 bases. Trimming at V came to 4 bases and at J to 6 bases, leaving 10 bases not matched to a gene. CDR1 is MDHEN and CDR2 is SYDVKM in the germline V gene. CDR3 length: 16 amino acids. The CDR3 coding sequence is TGTGCCAGCAGTTCAACCGGGACAGGGAAGTTCAATGAGCAGTTCTTC. This codes for CASSSTGTGKFNEQFF.

This chain connects TRBV7-9 to TRBJ2-2, with no clear D. The CDR3 sequence is 15 residues long. Trimming took off 2 bases at V and 7 bases at J, with 14 bases between the two ends. Germline V CDR1 and CDR2: SEHNR, FQNEAQ (reference sequence). For the CDR3, the DNA is TGTGCCAGCAGCTTATTTGGCCAGGTTGACGGGGAGCTGTTTTTT. It codes for CASSLFGQVDGELFF.

This chain joins TRBV6-1 and TRBJ1-1; TRBD1 matches 8 bases. CDR3 length equals 16 residues. The V segment lost 3 bases and the J segment 1 base; nucleotides outside the gene matches: 7. Looked up from germline, CDR1 is MNHNS and CDR2 is SASEGT. For the CDR3, the DNA is TGTGCCAGCAGTGACAGGGGGCTCTTACGGAACACTGAAGCTTTCTTT. Translated: CASSDRGLLRNTEAFF.

The V gene is TRBV18, the J gene TRBJ1-1; D unresolved. Deletions cut 0 bases from V and 0 bases from J, with 5 bases between. Germline-derived CDR1 and CDR2 are KGHSH and LQKENI. The CDR3 has 14 residues. CDR3 sequence: CASSPPGLNTEAFF. The CDR3 nucleotides read TGTGCCAGCTCACCACCGGGCCTGAACACTGAAGCTTTCTTT.

V is TRBV27 and J is TRBJ2-3; the D is unclear. Per germline, CDR1 MNHEY and CDR2 SMNVEV (reference sequence). Trimming stripped 7 bases from V and 6 bases from J, with 17 bases between. The CDR3 runs to 14 residues. CDR3 protein: CASNSLWAPDTQYF. DNA of the CDR3: TGTGCCAGCAATTCGCTTTGGGCCCCCGATACGCAGTATTTT.

V usage is TRBV27 and J usage is TRBJ2-3, with TRBD2 matching over 10 bases. The CDR3 covers 17 residues. The germline V gene has CDR1 MNHEY and CDR2 SMNVEV (reference sequence). V shed 5 bases, J shed 2 bases, and the junction held 10 bases outside the gene matches. The CDR3, as DNA: TGTGCCAGCAGTGGGTGGGCTAGCGGGGGCCCCACAGATACGCAGTATTTT. It translates to CASSGWASGGPTDTQYF.

V and J are TRBV5-1 and TRBJ2-1; D perhaps matches TRBD1 (6 bases). From germline, CDR1 is SGHRS and CDR2 YFSETQ. This CDR3 is built from 12 residues. V was shortened by 5 bases and J by 5 bases, with 8 bases between the two germline ends. The DNA for the CDR3 is TGCGCCAGCAGTACAGGGAACAATGAGCAGTTCTTC. Encoded protein: CASSTGNNEQFF.

The chain joins TRBV27 to TRBJ2-7, with 7 bases aligning to TRBD1. Per the germline V gene, CDR1 is MNHEY and CDR2 is SMNVEV (reference sequence). The length of the CDR3 is 13 residues. Trimming at V came to 7 bases and at J to 0 bases, leaving 3 bases not matched to a gene. The chain's CDR3 is CASKRTGSYEQYF. The CDR3 DNA follows: TGTGCCAGCAAAAGGACAGGCTCCTACGAGCAGTACTTC.

CDR3 region: CASSGSDTGMNTEAFF. CDR3 sequence (DNA): TGTGCCAGCAGTGGGTCCGACACAGGGATGAACACTGAAGCTTTCTTT. V and J are TRBV6-1 and TRBJ1-1, with a tentative D call TRBD1 (6 bases). Trimming pared 4 bases from V and 0 bases from J, leaving 15 bases between. The germline gives CDR1 MNHNS, CDR2 SASEGT. The CDR3 contains 16 residues.

CDR3 region: CASSPGQGHYGYTF. The CDR3 DNA is TGTGCCAGCAGCCCCGGACAGGGACACTATGGCTACACCTTC. The chain combines TRBV5-5 with TRBJ1-2; 8 nucleotides match TRBD1. V lost 4 bases, J lost 3 bases, and 5 bases stayed unmatched. The V gene's germline CDR1 is SGHKS and CDR2 YYEKEE (reference sequence). The CDR3 loop spans 14 amino acids.

V usage is TRBV5-1 and J usage is TRBJ2-7; 10 bases agree with TRBD1. V lost 3 bases to trimming and J lost 4 bases; unmatched junction nucleotides: 10. The germline V gene encodes CDR1 SGHRS and CDR2 YFSETQ. The CDR3 is 16 residues long. The CDR3 loop reads CASSSLFGTGVYEQYF. The DNA for the CDR3 is TGCGCCAGCAGCTCCCTATTCGGGACAGGGGTGTACGAGCAGTACTTC.

This clone was observed a single time. The rearrangement uses TRBV7-2 and TRBJ2-5; TRBD2 matches 9 bases. The CDR3 contains 15 residues. Germline V gene lookup returns CDR1 SGHTA and CDR2 FQGNSA. V shed 3 bases and J 2 bases; nucleotides not matched to a gene: 4. The CDR3 here is CASSLDAGGQETQYF. CDR3 nucleotides: TGTGCCAGCAGCTTGGACGCGGGGGGGCAAGAGACCCAGTACTTC.

The J gene is TRBJ2-3, the V gene TRBV5-6; D not resolved. Trimming left V 4 bases short and J 10 bases short, with 25 bases between. Germline V lookup: CDR1 SGHDT, CDR2 YYEEEE. The CDR3 has 16 amino acids. CDR3: CASSRPRSLRLEAQYF. The CDR3, as DNA: TGTGCCAGCAGCCGGCCTCGGAGTTTACGGCTTGAGGCGCAGTATTTT.

This clone has only a few counts. CDR3 bases: TGTGCCAGCAGTCCTGTCAGGGGGCAGGCTGAAGCTTTCTTT. It codes for CASSPVRGQAEAFF. The V call is TRBV2, the J call TRBJ1-1; 8 nucleotides line up with TRBD1. V trimming: 5 bases; J trimming: 6 bases; junction bases outside the gene matches: 8. The CDR3 has 14 amino acids. Per the germline V gene, CDR1 is SNHLY and CDR2 is FYNNEI. The full variable domain, completed using reference TRBV2 and TRBJ1-1, is EPEVTQTPSHQVTQMGQEVILRCVPISNHLYFYWYRQILGQKVEFLVSFYNNEISEKSEIFDDQFSVERPDGSNFTLKIRSTKLEDSAMYFCASSPVRGQAEAFFGQGTRLTVV.